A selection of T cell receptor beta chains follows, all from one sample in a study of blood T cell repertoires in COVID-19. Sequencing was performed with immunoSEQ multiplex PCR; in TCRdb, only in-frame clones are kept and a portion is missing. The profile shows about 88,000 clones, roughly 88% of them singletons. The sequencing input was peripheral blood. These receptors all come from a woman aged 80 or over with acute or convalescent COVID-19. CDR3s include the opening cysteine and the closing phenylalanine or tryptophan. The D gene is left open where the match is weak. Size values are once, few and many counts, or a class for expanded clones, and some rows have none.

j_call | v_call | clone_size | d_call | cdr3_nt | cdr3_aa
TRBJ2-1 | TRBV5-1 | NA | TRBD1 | TGCGCCAGCAGCAAGACAGGGTACAATGAGCAGTTCTTC | CASSKTGYNEQFF
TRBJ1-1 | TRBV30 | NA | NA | TGTGCCTGGACTCGGAGGGGGAACACTGAAGCTTTCTTT | CAWTRRGNTEAFF
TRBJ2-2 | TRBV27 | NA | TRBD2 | TGTGCCAGCAGTTTTCGTTCCGGGGCAGGGAGGGTGAACACCGGGGAGCTGTTTTTT | CASSFRSGAGRVNTGELFF
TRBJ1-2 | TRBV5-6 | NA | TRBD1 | TGTGCCAGCAGCCGAGACAGGGGGTATGGCTACACCTTC | CASSRDRGYGYTF
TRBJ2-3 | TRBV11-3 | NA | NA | TGTGCCAGCAGACCTAAAGGCACAGATACGCAGTATTTT | CASRPKGTDTQYF
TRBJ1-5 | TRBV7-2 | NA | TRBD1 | TGTGCCAGCAGTTTTGACAGGGTCGGTCAGCCCCAGCATTTT | CASSFDRVGQPQHF
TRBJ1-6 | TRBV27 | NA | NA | TGTGCCAGCAGAAAACAGATTCTTAATTCACCCCTCCACTTT | CASRKQILNSPLHF
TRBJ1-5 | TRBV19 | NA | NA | TGTGCCAGCCGGGATCCGTCTCACCCCCAGCATTTT | CASRDPSHPQHF
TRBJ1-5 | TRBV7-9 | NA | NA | TGTGCCAGCAGCTTAGCAGGGGTGGGTAGCAATCAGCCCCAGCATTTT | CASSLAGVGSNQPQHF
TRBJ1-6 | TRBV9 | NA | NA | TGTGCCAGCAGCGTAGTTAGCGGGCCCCTCCACTTT | CASSVVSGPLHF
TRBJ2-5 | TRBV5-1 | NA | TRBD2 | TGCGCCAGCAGCCCGGGGACTAGCGGGGGGTCAGAGACCCAGTACTTC | CASSPGTSGGSETQYF
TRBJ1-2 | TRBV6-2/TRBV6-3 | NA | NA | TGTGCCAGCAGTTACTCGACGAGGGACTATGGCTACACCTTC | CASSYSTRDYGYTF
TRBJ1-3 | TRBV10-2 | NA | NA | TGCGCCAGCAGCATAGGGACTACTGGCGCTCTCTCTGGAAACACCATATATTTT | CASSIGTTGALSGNTIYF
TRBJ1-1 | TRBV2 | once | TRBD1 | TGTGCCAGCAGTACGGACAGGGGGGGCACTGAAGCTTTCTTT | CASSTDRGGTEAFF
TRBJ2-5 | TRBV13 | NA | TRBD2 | TGTGCCAGCAGCGATAGCGGGAGTGAAGAGACCCAGTACTTC | CASSDSGSEETQYF
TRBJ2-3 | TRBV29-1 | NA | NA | TGCAGCCTTGCCCGGGGAGGAACAGATACGCAGTATTTT | CSLARGGTDTQYF
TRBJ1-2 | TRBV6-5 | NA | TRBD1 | TGTGCCAGCAGTTACGACAGGGCGAATCACGACTATGGCTACACCTTC | CASSYDRANHDYGYTF
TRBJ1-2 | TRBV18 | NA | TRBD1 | TGTGCCAGCTCACCCCTGGACAGGGGGGACTATGGCTACACCTTC | CASSPLDRGDYGYTF
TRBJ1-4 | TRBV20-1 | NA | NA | TGCAGTGCTAGTAAGACAGTCGGAGAAAAACTGTTTTTT | CSASKTVGEKLFF
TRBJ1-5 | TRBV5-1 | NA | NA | TGCGCCAGCAGCTGGGAGGGCCTGAGCAATCAGCCCCAGCATTTT | CASSWEGLSNQPQHF
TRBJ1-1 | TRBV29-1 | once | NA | TGCAGCGTTCTACCTAGGAGAGGGTTCACTGAAGCTTTCTTT | CSVLPRRGFTEAFF
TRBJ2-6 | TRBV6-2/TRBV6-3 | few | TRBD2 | TGTGCCAGCAGTTCCCACCTACTAGCGCCCCGAGGGTCTGGGGCCAACGTCCTGACTTTC | CASSSHLLAPRGSGANVLTF
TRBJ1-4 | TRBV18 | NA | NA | TGTGCCAGCTCACCACCGTCATCAGGCCCAGGAGAAAAACTGTTTTTT | CASSPPSSGPGEKLFF
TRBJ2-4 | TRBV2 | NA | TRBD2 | TGTGCCAGCACCGAAAGGGTCAGGGAGGGGAACATTCAGTACTTC | CASTERVREGNIQYF
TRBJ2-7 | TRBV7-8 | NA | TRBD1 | TGTGCCAGCAGCCGAGTCCGGGACAGTGGATACGAGCAGTACTTC | CASSRVRDSGYEQYF
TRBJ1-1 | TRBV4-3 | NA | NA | TGCGCCAGCAGCCAGGGTACACGAGAGGACACTGAAGCTTTCTTT | CASSQGTREDTEAFF
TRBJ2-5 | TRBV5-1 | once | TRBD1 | TGCGCCAGCACCCGATGGGGGACAGGGGGCGAAGAGACCCAGTACTTC | CASTRWGTGGEETQYF
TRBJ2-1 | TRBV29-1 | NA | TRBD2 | TGCAGCGGGACTAGCGGGAGGGAGATTGAGGGAGATGAGCAGTTCTTC | CSGTSGREIEGDEQFF
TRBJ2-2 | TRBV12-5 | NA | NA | TGTGCTAGTGGTTTGGTAACAGGACCCTTGAACACCGGGGAGCTGTTTTTT | CASGLVTGPLNTGELFF
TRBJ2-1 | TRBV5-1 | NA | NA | TGCGCCAGCAGCTCGGGCCTGGAGGGGAATGAGCAGTTCTTC | CASSSGLEGNEQFF
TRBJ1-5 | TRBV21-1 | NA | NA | TGTGCCAGCAGCAAATTGGGGGGGGTCAATCAGCCCCAGCATTTT | CASSKLGGVNQPQHF
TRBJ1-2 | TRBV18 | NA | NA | TGTGCCAGCTCCTCCCTGGAGTCAGGGGAGAATGGCTACACCTTC | CASSSLESGENGYTF
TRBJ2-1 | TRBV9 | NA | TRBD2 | TGTGCCAGCAGCCTTAGCGGGTCGTACTCCTACAATGAGCAGTTCTTC | CASSLSGSYSYNEQFF
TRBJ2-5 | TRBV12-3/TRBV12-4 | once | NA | TGTGCCAGCCGCAGCGACAAGAGGGCCCAGTACTTC | CASRSDKRAQYF
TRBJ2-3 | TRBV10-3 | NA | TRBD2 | TGTGCCATCAGTGGACTAGCGGGGGCGGTCACAGATACGCAGTATTTT | CAISGLAGAVTDTQYF
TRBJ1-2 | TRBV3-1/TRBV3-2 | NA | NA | TGTGCCAGCAGCCAGGTTCCGACAGGCAACTATGGCTACACCTTC | CASSQVPTGNYGYTF
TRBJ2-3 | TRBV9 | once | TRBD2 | TGTGCCAGCAGCCTCCGACTAGCGGGGGGGCAAGGCACAGATACGCAGTATTTT | CASSLRLAGGQGTDTQYF
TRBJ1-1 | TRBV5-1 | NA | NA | TGCGCCAGCAGCTTGGATGGCAGAGGGAACACTGAAGCTTTCTTT | CASSLDGRGNTEAFF
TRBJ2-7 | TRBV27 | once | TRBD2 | TGTGCCAGCAGCCGAAAAGTTAATGCGGGACTAGCGGGAGTTGAGCAGTACTTC | CASSRKVNAGLAGVEQYF
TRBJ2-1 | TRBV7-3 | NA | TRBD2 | TGTGCCAGCAGCCCAGCGGGGGGGCGCTATGAGCAGTTCTTC | CASSPAGGRYEQFF
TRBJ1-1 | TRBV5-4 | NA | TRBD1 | TGTGCCAGCAGCCTGACAGGGGATGGCACTGAAGCTTTCTTT | CASSLTGDGTEAFF
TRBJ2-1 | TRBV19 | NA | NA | TGTGCCAGTAGTATAGTTCAGGGAAGGAACAATGAGCAGTTCTTC | CASSIVQGRNNEQFF